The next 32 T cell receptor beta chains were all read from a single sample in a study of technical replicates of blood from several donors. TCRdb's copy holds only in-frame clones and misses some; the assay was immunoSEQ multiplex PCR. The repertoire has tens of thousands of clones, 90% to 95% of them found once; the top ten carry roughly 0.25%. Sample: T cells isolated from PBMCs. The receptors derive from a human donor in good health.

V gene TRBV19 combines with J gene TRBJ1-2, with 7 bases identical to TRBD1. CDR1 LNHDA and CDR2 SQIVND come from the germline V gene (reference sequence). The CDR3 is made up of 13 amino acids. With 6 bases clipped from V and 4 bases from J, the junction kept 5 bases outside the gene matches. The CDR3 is CASREGAAYGYTF. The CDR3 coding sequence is TGTGCCAGTAGAGAGGGGGCGGCCTATGGCTACACCTTC.

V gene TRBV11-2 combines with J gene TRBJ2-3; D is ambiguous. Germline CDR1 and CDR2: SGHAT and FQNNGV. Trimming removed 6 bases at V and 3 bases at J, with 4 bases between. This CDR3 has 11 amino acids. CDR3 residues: CASRATDTQYF. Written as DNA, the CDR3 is TGTGCCAGCAGAGCGACAGATACGCAGTATTTT.

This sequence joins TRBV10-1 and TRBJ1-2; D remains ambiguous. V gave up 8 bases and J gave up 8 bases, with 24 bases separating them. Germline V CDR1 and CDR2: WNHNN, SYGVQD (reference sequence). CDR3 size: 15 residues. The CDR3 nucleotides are TGCGCCAGCCGCGAGGAGGGTTTCTGCCCCGACGGCTACACCTTC. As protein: CASREEGFCPDGYTF.

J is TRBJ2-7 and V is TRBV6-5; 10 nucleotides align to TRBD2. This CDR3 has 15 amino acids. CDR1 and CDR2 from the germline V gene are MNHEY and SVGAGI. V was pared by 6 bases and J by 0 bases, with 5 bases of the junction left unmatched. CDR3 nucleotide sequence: TGTGCCAGCAGCACTCCTAGCGGGAGCTCCTACGAGCAGTACTTC. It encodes CASSTPSGSSYEQYF.

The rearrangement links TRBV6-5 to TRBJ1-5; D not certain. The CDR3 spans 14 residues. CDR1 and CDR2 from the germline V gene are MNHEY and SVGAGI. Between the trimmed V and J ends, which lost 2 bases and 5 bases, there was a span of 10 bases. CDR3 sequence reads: CASSYVGSDQPQHF. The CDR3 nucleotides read TGTGCCAGCAGTTACGTGGGGAGCGATCAGCCCCAGCATTTT.

CDR3 in DNA: TGTGCCAGCAGCGTAGAATCGGGATTAGGCAATCAGCCCCAGCATTTT. Encoded protein: CASSVESGLGNQPQHF. This chain links TRBV9 with TRBJ1-5; D is unresolved. The germline V gene encodes CDR1 SGDLS and CDR2 YYNGEE. The CDR3 is made up of 16 amino acids. Between the trimmed V and J ends, which lost 0 bases and 2 bases, there was a span of 12 bases.

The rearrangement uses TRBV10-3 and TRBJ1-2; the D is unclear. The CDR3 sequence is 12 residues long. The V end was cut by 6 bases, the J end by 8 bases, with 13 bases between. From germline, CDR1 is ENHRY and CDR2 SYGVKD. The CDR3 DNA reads TGTGCCATCAGAGGGAACCCGGGGGGCTACACCTTC. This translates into CAIRGNPGGYTF.

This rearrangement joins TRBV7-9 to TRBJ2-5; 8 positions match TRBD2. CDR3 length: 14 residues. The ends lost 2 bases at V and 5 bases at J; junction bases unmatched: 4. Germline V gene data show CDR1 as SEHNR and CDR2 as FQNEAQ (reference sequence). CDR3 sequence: CASSLNPSGETQYF. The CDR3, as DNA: TGTGCCAGCAGCTTAAATCCTAGCGGGGAGACCCAGTACTTC.

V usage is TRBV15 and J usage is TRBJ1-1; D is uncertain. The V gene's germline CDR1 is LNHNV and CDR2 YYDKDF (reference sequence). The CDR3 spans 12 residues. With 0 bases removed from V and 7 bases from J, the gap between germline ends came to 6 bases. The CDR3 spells CATSRDGREAFF. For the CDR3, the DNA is TGTGCCACCAGCAGAGATGGGCGTGAAGCTTTCTTT.

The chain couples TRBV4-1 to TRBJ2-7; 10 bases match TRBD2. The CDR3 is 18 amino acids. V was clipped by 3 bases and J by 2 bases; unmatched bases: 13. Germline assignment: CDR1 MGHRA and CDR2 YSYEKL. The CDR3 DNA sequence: TGCGCCAGCAGCCAGCGGGTTTCCGGGACTAGCGAGGCCTACGAGCAGTACTTC. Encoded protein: CASSQRVSGTSEAYEQYF.

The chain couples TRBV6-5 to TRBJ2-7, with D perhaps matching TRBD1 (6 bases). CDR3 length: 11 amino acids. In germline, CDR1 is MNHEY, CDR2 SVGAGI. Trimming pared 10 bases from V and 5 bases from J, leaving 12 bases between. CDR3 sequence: CATSDSHEQYF. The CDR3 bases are TGTGCCACCTCGGACAGCCACGAGCAGTACTTC.

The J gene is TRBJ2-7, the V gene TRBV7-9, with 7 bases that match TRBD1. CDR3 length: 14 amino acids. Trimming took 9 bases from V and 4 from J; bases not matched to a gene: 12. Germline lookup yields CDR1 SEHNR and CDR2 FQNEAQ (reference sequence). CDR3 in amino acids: CASSGTAVKYEQYF. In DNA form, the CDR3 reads TGTGCCAGTAGTGGGACAGCCGTAAAATACGAGCAGTACTTC.

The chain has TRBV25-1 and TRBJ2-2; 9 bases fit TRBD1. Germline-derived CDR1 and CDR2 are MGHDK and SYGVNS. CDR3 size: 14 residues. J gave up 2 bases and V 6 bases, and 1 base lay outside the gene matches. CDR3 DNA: TGTGCCAGCAGGACAGGGGGTAACACCGGGGAGCTGTTTTTT. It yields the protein CASRTGGNTGELFF.

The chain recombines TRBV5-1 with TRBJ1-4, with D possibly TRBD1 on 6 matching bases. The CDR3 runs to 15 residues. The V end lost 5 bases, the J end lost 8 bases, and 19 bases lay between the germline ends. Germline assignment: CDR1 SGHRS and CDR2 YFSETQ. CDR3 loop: CASSSKGDVQEKLFF. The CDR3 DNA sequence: TGCGCCAGCAGTTCGAAGGGGGATGTGCAAGAAAAACTGTTTTTT.

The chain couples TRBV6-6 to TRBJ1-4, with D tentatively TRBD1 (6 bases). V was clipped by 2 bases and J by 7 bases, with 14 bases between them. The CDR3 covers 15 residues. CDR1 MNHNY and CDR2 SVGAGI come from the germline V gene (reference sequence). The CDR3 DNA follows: TGTGCCAGCAGTTACCCGGGGGGCGCTGGTGAAAAACTGTTTTTT. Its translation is CASSYPGGAGEKLFF.

The DNA of the CDR3 is TGTGCCAGCTTCTTGGGACAGGGGGCCAACACTGAAGCTTTCTTT. Protein product: CASFLGQGANTEAFF. This chain links TRBV2 with TRBJ1-1; 12 bases line up with TRBD1. The V gene's germline CDR1 is SNHLY and CDR2 FYNNEI. V was pared by 8 bases and J by 2 bases, with 6 bases of the junction left unmatched. CDR3 length equals 15 residues.

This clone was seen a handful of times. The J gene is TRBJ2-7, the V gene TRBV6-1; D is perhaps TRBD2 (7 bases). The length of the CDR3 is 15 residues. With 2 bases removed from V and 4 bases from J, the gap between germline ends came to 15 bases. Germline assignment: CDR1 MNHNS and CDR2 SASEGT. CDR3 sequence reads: CASSERGASRYEQYF. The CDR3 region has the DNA TGTGCCAGCAGTGAACGGGGGGCGTCTCGGTACGAGCAGTACTTC.

The CDR3 is CASIKGAYETQYF. CDR3 nucleotides: TGTGCCAGCATTAAGGGGGCGTATGAGACCCAGTACTTC. The chain uses TRBV28 and TRBJ2-5, with 7 bases that match TRBD1. Germline V lookup: CDR1 MDHEN, CDR2 SYDVKM. This CDR3 is built from 13 residues. After removal of 7 bases from V and 5 bases from J, the junction contained 7 bases not matched to a gene.

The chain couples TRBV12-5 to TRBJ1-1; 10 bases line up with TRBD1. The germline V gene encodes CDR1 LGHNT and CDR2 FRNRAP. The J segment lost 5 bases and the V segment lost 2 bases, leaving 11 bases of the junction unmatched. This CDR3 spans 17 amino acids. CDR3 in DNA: TGTGCTAGTGGTTTGCCTCTGACAGGGGGCGCAGGTACTGAAGCTTTCTTT. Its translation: CASGLPLTGGAGTEAFF.

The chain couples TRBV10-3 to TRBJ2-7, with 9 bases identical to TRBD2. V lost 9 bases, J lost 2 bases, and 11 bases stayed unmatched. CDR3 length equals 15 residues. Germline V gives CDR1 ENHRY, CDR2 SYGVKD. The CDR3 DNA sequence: TGTGCCATAATGACAGCGGGGGGTCCCCCCTACGAGCAGTACTTC. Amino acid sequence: CAIMTAGGPPYEQYF.

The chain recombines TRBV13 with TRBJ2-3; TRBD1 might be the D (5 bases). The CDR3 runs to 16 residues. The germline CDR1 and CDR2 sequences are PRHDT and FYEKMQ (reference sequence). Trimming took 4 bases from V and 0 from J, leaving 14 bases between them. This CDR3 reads CASSSRQYPSTDTQYF. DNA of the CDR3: TGTGCCAGCAGCTCCCGACAGTACCCTAGCACAGATACGCAGTATTTT.

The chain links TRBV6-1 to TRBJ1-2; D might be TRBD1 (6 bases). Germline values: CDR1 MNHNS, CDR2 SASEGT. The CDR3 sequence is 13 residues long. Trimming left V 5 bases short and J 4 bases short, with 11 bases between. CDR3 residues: CASSSDRTYGYTF. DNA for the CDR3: TGTGCCAGCAGTTCTGACAGGACCTATGGCTACACCTTC.

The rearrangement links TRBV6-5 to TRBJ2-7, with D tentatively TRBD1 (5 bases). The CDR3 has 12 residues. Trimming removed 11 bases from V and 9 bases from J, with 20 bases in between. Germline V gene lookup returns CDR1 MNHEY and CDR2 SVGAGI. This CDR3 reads CAVSPGPLRQYF. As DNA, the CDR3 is TGTGCCGTATCTCCAGGGCCCCTAAGGCAGTACTTC.

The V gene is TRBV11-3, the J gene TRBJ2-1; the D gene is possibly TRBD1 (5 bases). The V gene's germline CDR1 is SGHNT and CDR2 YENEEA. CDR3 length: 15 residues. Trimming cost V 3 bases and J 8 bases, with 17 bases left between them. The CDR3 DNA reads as TGTGCCAGCAGCTTGAGTAGGGGATGGTTCGATGAGCAGTTCTTC. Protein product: CASSLSRGWFDEQFF.

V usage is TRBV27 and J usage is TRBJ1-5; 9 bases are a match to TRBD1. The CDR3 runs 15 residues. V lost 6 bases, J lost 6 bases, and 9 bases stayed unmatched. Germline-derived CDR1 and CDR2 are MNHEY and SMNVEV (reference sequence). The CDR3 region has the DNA TGTGCCAGCAGGGGGTACGGGACAGGGTCTCAGCCCCAGCATTTT. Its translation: CASRGYGTGSQPQHF.

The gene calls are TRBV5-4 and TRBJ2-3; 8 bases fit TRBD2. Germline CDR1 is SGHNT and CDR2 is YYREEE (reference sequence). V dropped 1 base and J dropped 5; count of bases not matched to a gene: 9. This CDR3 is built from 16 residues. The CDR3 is CASSLPAGGGGDTQYF. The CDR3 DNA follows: TGTGCCAGCAGCTTGCCTGCCGGGGGGGGTGGAGATACGCAGTATTTT. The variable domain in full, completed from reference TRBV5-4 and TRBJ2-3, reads ETGVTQSPTHLIKTRGQQVTLRCSSQSGHNTVSWYQQALGQGPQFIFQYYREEENGRGNFPPRFSGLQFPNYSSELNVNALELDDSALYLCASSLPAGGGGDTQYFGPGTRLTVL.

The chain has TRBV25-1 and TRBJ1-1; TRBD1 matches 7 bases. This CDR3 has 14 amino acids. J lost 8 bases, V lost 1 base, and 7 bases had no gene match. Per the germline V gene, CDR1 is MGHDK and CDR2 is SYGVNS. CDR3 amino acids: CASSESGRGREAFF. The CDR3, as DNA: TGTGCCAGCAGTGAATCGGGCAGGGGGAGGGAAGCTTTCTTT.

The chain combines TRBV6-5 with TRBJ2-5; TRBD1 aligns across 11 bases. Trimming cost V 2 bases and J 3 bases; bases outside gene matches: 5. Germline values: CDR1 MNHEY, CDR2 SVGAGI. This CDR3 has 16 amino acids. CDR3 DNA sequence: TGTGCCAGCAGTTACCGAGGACAGGGGGCCGAAGAGACCCAGTACTTC. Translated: CASSYRGQGAEETQYF.

The CDR3 protein is CASSVGPGSTYEQYF. Here the CDR3 DNA reads TGTGCCAGCAGCGTAGGCCCCGGGAGCACCTACGAGCAGTACTTC. V gene TRBV9 combines with J gene TRBJ2-7, with D perhaps TRBD2 (6 bases). The germline CDR1 and CDR2 sequences are SGDLS and YYNGEE. Deletions cut 0 bases from V and 2 bases from J, with 12 bases between. CDR3 length equals 15 residues.

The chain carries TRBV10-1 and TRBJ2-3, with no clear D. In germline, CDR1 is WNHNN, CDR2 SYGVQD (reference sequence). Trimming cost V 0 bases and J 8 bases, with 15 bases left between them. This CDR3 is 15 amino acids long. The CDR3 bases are TGCGCCAGCAGTGAGTCGAGAGCCTCTACCCCTACGCAGTATTTT. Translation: CASSESRASTPTQYF.

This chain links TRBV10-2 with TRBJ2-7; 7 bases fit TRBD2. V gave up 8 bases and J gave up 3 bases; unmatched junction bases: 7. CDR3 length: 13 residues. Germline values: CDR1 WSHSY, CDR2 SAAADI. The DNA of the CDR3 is TGCGCCAGCGGACTAGAATCACTCTACGAGCAGTACTTC. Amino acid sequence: CASGLESLYEQYF.

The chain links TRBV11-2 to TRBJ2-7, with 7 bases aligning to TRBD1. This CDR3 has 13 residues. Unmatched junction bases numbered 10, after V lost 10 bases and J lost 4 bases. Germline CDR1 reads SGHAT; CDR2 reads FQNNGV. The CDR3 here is CATGQAMTYEQYF. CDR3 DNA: TGTGCCACAGGACAGGCCATGACATACGAGCAGTACTTC.